Sequencing of this T cell receptor beta chain was carried out in a study of shared clonotypes between healthy human individuals (dated by TCRdb to the early 2020s). Background for the entire study: The cohort comprised a couple of women and a few men aged 18 to 49 years. Libraries were prepared and TCR repertoires were sequenced by different laboratories using diverse techniques, in order to increase sequencing depth and limit assay-specific biases. To estimate repertoire size and how much clonotype sharing occurs between individuals, the study deeply sequenced the blood TCR repertoires of about 5 healthy adults. For each donor, CD4 naive and CD4 memory were each run on three plates, CD8 naive on two plates, and CD8 memory on one plate. Each donor's leukapheresis produced roughly between roughly 0.85 and 9.5 billion PBMCs.

Trimming takes 3 bases off V and 4 bases off J; junction bases not matched to a gene: 5. Via the germline V gene (reference sequence), CDR1 is MNHEY and CDR2 SMNVEV. Its CDR3 holds 15 amino acids, cysteine through phenylalanine. Only CDR3 DNA is held: 45 bases, read in frame from base 1. Concerning this clone: This clone's antigen is unknown. Per-base qualities were not stored, and no clone one base away is much larger.

Using the deep immunoSEQ assay, TCR CDR3 regions were amplified from genomic DNA by multiplex PCR. Extracted genomic DNA from each cell subset was spread evenly across all wells of several immunoSEQ 96-well plates, with each plate serving as a replicate. Each replicate PCR for sorted subsets received roughly 0.2 ug genomic DNA, equal to tens of thousands of T cell genomes. Purified libraries were measured with a Qubit 3.0 fluorometer, size-checked on a Bioanalyzer 2100, and measured again with the KAPA Library Quantification kit. Each immunoSEQ 96-well plate was sequenced on its own single-read 150-cycle Illumina NextSeq 550 flow cell. On the authors' methods: The immunoSEQ output contained only junctional sequences without quality scores, so filtering could not match that applied to full-length reads. To assign V/J genes and CDR3, sequences were annotated against IMGT germline references using PyIR, a Python wrapper for IgBLAST v1.9. Reads were removed for weak V/J assignments (E-value above 1e-6), missing CDR3, stop codons, out-of-frame junctions, or ambiguous translated residues. V3J clonotypes were defined as sequences sharing the same inferred V gene, J gene, and CDR3 amino acid sequence. Percentage overlap between repertoires was calculated by dividing the number of shared unique clonotypes by the size of the smaller repertoire. Repertoire richness was assessed with RTK rarefaction, the Chao1 estimator, and Recon v2.1 estimates of unobserved clonotypes. For all TCRbeta clonotypes obtained by the gDNA method from four donors, generation probabilities were computed with OLGA. The immuneACCESS repertoire file appears here via TCRdb, limited to in-frame rearrangements. These files lack a portion of the clones; in checked studies, under half of the deficit traces to unresolved V genes, and the cause of the others is not known. V and J calls and clone size are given by that table; D and trimming were obtained from the DNA. The sample table lists some 2,400,000 clones, almost 96% of them with a count of one. The top ten hold 0.13% of the sample.

The full study reports these points: The genetic and exposure-history diversity represented was limited by the small number of donors. Incomplete sequencing was indicated by rarefaction of sorted-subset datasets, despite the large sequencing depth. Estimated clonotype richness was generally larger for naive than for memory subsets. When four donors were compared, the shared fraction of clonotypes was approximately 5% for naive CD4, around 3.5% for naive CD8, 2.3% for memory CD4, and 0.3% to 0.5% for memory CD8. Pairwise subsampling led to the expectation that sequencing depth would affect the degree of clonotype sharing among donors. Clonotypes shared by all four sorted-subset donors showed higher generation probabilities than non-shared clonotypes. Only blood was sampled, and tissue TCR repertoires likely differ from those in blood.

The donors were healthy, HIV-negative adults who had no recently reported acute infections or vaccinations. All donors were Caucasian adults living in Nashville, Tennessee, USA. Magnetic negative selection was used to enrich CD4+ T cells, after which naive cells were positively selected on CD45RA and the negative fraction became the memory subset. After blood collection by leukapheresis, PBMCs were isolated using Ficoll-Histopaque density gradient centrifugation and then cryopreserved in the vapor phase of liquid nitrogen. Purity and quantity of every magnetically sorted T cell population were checked by analytical flow cytometry. Each sorted fraction had its genomic DNA isolated and then quantified by UV absorbance on a Nanodrop 2000c.

The chain employs TRBV27 and TRBJ2-1; 8 junctional bases match TRBD1. The sequenced sample consisted of naive CD4+ T cells sorted from blood. The sample's cell subset or site, from its label and the paper: CD45RA+ positively selected. This sequence originates from a man between 18 and 35 years old in good health. CDR3 reads: CASSFGDRRYNEQFF. The DNA reads TGTGCCAGCAGTTTTGGGGACAGGAGATACAATGAGCAGTTCTTC.